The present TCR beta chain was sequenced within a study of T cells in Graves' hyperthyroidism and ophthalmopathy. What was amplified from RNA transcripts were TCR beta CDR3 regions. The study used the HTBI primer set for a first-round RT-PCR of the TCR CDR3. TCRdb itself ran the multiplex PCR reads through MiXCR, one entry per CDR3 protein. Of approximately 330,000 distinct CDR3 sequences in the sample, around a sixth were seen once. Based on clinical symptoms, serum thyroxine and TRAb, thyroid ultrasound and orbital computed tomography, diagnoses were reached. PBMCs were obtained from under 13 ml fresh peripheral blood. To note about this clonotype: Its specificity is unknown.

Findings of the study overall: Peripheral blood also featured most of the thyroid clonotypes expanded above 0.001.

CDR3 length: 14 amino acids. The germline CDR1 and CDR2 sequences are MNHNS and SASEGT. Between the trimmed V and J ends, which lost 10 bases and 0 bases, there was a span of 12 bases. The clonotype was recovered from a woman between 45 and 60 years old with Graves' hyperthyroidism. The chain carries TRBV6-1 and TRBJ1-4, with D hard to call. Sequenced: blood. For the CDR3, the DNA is TGTGCCACACGGGGAATAGCAACTAATGAAAAACTGTTTTTT. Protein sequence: CATRGIATNEKLFF.